This T cell receptor beta chain was retrieved from a study of cytomegalovirus exposure and HLA in healthy donors. Findings and limits, study-wide: V- and J-gene trimming in TCR beta was tied to a missense DCLRE1C variant by an analysis performed later. DRB1 had the most TCR associations and HLA-C the fewest, a later analysis found, with rates varying by HLA locus.

Comments on this clone: What it binds is unknown.

Amplification used 60 Vbeta primers and 13 Jbeta primers. Some clones are missing from TCRdb's copy, which holds only in-frame ones; the method was immunoSEQ multiplex PCR. The table shows approximately 120,000 clones, with 75% to 85% occurring only once. The receptor was isolated from a middle-aged man in good health and CMV-seronegative. Sequenced: PBMCs.

The CDR3 sequence is CASSQAYDSSGNTIYF. DNA of the CDR3: TGTGCCAGCTCACAAGCCTATGACAGCTCTGGAAACACCATATATTTT. This sequence joins TRBV18 and TRBJ1-3, with D perhaps TRBD1 (5 bases). V was shortened by 4 bases and J by 0 bases, with 13 bases between the two germline ends. CDR1 and CDR2 (germline): KGHSH, LQKENI. This CDR3 comprises 16 residues. The variable domain in full, completed from reference TRBV18 and TRBJ1-3, reads NAGVMQNPRHLVRRRGQEARLRCSPMKGHSHVYWYRQLPEEGLKFMVYLQKENIIDESGMPKERFSAEFPKEGPSILRIQQVVRGDSAAYFCASSQAYDSSGNTIYFGEGSWLTVV.